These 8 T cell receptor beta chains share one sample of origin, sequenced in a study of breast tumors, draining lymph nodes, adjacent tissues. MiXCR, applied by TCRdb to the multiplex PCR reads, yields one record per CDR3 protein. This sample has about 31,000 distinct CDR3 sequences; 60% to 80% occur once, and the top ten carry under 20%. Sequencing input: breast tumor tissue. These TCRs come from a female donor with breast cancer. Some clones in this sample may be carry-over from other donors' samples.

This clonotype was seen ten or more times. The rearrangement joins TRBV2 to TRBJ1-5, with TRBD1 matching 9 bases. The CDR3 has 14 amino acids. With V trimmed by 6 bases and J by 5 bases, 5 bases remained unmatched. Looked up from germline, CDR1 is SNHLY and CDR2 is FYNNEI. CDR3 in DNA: TGTGCCAGCAGGCCCACAGGGGGCCATCAGCCCCAGCATTTT. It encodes CASRPTGGHQPQHF.

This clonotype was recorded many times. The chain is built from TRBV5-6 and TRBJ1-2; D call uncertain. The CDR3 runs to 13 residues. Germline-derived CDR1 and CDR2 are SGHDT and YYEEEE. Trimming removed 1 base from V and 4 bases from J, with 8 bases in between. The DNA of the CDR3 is TGTGCCAGCAGCTTGACATCTAGCTATGGCTACACCTTC. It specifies CASSLTSSYGYTF.

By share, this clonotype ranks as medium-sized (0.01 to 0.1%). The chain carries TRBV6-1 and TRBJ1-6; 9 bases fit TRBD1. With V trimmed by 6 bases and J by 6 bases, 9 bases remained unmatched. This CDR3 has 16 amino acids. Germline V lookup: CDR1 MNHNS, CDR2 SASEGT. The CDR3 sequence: CASSRDREKTNSPLHF. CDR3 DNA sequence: TGTGCCAGCAGCCGGGACAGGGAAAAAACTAATTCACCCCTCCACTTT.

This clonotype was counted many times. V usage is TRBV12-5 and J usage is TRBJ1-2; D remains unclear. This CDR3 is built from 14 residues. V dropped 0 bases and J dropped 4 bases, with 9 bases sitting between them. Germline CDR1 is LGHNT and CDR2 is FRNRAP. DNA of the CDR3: TGTGCTAGTGGTTTGGTAGTCGACCCCTATGGCTACACCTTC. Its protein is CASGLVVDPYGYTF.

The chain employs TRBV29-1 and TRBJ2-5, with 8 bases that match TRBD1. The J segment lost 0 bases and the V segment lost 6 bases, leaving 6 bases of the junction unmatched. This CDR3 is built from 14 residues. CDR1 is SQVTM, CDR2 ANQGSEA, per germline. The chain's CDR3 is CSVMTGDNQETQYF. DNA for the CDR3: TGCAGCGTCATGACAGGGGACAACCAAGAGACCCAGTACTTC.

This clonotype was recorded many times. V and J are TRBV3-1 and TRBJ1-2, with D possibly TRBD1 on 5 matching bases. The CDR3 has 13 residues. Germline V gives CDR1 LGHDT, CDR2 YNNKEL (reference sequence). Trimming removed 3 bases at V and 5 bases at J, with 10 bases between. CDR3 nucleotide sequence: TGTGCCAGCAGCCAGGAAAAGGGGTATGGCTACACCTTC. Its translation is CASSQEKGYGYTF.

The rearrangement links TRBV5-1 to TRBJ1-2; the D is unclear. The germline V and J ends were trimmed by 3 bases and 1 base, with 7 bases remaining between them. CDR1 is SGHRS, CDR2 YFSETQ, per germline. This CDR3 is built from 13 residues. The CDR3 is CASSSQDNYGYTF. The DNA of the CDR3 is TGCGCCAGCAGCTCCCAGGATAACTATGGCTACACCTTC.

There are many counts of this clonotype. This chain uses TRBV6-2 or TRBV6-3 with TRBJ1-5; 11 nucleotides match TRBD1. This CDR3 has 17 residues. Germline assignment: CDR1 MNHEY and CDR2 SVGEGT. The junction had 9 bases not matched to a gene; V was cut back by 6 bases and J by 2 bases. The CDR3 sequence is CASRGGRTGGGNQPQHF. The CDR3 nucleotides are TGTGCCAGCAGGGGGGGGCGGACAGGGGGCGGCAATCAGCCCCAGCATTTT.